One sample yielded the 7 T cell receptor beta chains listed below, sequenced in a study of T cells of healthy individuals listed by TCRdb under 2018. Libraries were constructed by 5' RACE. For sequencing, an Illumina MiSeq was employed. TCRdb reworked the public reads: Q25 trimming with fastp, MiXCR clone assembly, productive beta chains retained. Every distinct CDR3 protein forms one entry, paired with its most common genes and DNA. This sample has tens of thousands of distinct CDR3 sequences in its table, and 15% to 20% of those were observed once. Roughly 4.7% of the sample lies in the top ten. The origin of the receptors is a human donor in good health.

The table lists this clonotype with many counts. The V and J genes are TRBV6-1 and TRBJ2-3; the D gene is possibly TRBD1 (6 bases). Germline V gene data show CDR1 as MNHNS and CDR2 as SASEGT. Trimming cost V 7 bases and J 0 bases, with 11 bases left between them. The CDR3 is made up of 14 amino acids. In DNA, the CDR3 is TGTGCCAGCATCCCGGACAGCAGCACAGATACGCAGTATTTT. This gives the protein CASIPDSSTDTQYF.

This clonotype turned up a few times. V and J are TRBV12-3 or TRBV12-4 and TRBJ1-6; possibly TRBD1 for D (6 bases). Trimming took 6 bases from V and 10 from J, leaving 19 bases between them. The CDR3 extends over 15 amino acids. The CDR3 loop reads CASRPEQGPGSPLHF. The CDR3 DNA reads as TGTGCCAGCAGGCCAGAACAGGGCCCGGGATCACCCCTCCACTTT.

This clonotype has just a few counts. The CDR3, as DNA: TGTGCCAGCAGCTTAGTGACAGGGACCACAGATACGCAGTATTTT. Translated, it gives CASSLVTGTTDTQYF. This sequence joins TRBV11-1 and TRBJ2-3; 7 bases fit TRBD1. Germline CDR1 is SGHAT and CDR2 is FQDESV (reference sequence). CDR3 length equals 15 residues. The V segment lost 1 base and the J segment 2 bases; nucleotides outside the gene matches: 3.

This clonotype was detected many times. This chain uses TRBV27 with TRBJ1-6; the D gene is possibly TRBD1 (5 bases). Germline-derived CDR1 and CDR2 are MNHEY and SMNVEV (reference sequence). V shed 2 bases and J shed 7 bases, with 9 bases lying between them. This CDR3 contains 14 residues. This CDR3 reads CASSLRQLNSPLHF. The CDR3, as DNA: TGTGCCAGCAGTTTAAGACAGCTGAATTCACCCCTCCACTTT.

The gene calls are TRBV2 and TRBJ2-1; 12 nucleotides match TRBD2. Trimming took 3 bases from V and 0 from J; bases not matched to a gene: 12. Germline CDR1 and CDR2: SNHLY and FYNNEI. This CDR3 has 20 residues. CDR3 sequence (DNA): TGTGCCAGCAGTGACCTTCCGGGACTAGCGGGCCCCAGCTCCTACAATGAGCAGTTCTTC. Residues: CASSDLPGLAGPSSYNEQFF.

This clonotype was observed at least ten times. The V and J genes are TRBV30 and TRBJ1-2; the D is unclear. V was cut by 1 base and J by 7 bases, with 10 bases left in between. Germline-derived CDR1 and CDR2 are GTSNPN and SVGIG (reference sequence). This CDR3 region has 12 residues. Written as DNA, the CDR3 is TGTGCCTGGAGTGATCTCGCGGCTGGCTACACCTTC. Residues: CAWSDLAAGYTF.

This clonotype was detected ten times or more. V gene TRBV2 combines with J gene TRBJ2-1; D perhaps matches TRBD2 (5 bases). From germline, CDR1 is SNHLY and CDR2 FYNNEI. Trimming pared 3 bases from V and 8 bases from J, leaving 17 bases between. The CDR3 runs to 15 residues. CDR3 sequence reads: CASSDSLAGVDEQFF. CDR3 sequence (DNA): TGTGCCAGCAGTGATAGCCTAGCCGGGGTGGATGAGCAGTTCTTC.